This passage covers 3 T cell receptor beta chains from one sample sequenced in a study of somatic mutations in cytotoxic T cells in rheumatoid arthritis. Repertoires were generated with immunoSEQ multiplex PCR, while TCRdb's copy carries only in-frame clones and drops some. The repertoire holds 7,000 to 9,000 clones, with approximately 75% as singletons. The sequenced sample was CD8+ T cells sorted from blood. These receptors were taken from a woman between 45 and 65 years old in good health.

The rearrangement uses TRBV28 and TRBJ1-2, with D possibly TRBD1 on 5 matching bases. The V end lost 3 bases, the J end lost 3 bases, and 17 bases lay between the germline ends. The CDR3 runs 16 residues. CDR1 and CDR2 from the germline V gene are MDHEN and SYDVKM. The DNA for the CDR3 is TGTGCCAGCAGTTTTTCCCCTCGACAGCTTCACTATGGCTACACCTTC. Residues: CASSFSPRQLHYGYTF.

This clone was picked up a small number of times. This chain joins TRBV4-1 and TRBJ1-1, with D maybe TRBD1 (5 bases). The CDR3 consists of 16 residues. Between the trimmed V and J ends, which lost 4 bases and 1 base, there was a span of 16 bases. The germline CDR1 and CDR2 sequences are MGHRA and YSYEKL. CDR3 coding DNA: TGCGCCAGCAGCCCCAGGGCCAATTTGGCGAACACTGAAGCTTTCTTT. This encodes CASSPRANLANTEAFF.

The chain recombines TRBV7-3 with TRBJ1-1; 8 bases fit TRBD1. Trimming took 5 bases from V and 3 from J; bases not matched to a gene: 5. Per germline, CDR1 SGHTA and CDR2 FQGTGA. This CDR3 is 14 amino acids long. The CDR3, as DNA: TGTGCCAGCAGCCAAACAGGGGGGGACACTGAAGCTTTCTTT. Protein sequence: CASSQTGGDTEAFF.